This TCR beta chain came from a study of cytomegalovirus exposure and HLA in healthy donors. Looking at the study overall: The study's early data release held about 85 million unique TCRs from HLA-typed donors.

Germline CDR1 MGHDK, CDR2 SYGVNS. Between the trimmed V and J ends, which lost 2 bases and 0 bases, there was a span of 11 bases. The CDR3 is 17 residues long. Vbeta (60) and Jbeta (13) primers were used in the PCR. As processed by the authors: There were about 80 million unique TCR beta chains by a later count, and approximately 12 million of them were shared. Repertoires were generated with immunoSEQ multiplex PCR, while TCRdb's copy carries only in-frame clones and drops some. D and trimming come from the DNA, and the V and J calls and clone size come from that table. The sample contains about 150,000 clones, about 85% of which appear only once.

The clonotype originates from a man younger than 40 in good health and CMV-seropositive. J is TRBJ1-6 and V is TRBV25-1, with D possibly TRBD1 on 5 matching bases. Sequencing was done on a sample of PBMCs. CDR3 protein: CASSEIGGSSYNSPLHF. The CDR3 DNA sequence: TGTGCCAGCAGTGAAATCGGGGGGAGCTCCTATAATTCACCCCTCCACTTT. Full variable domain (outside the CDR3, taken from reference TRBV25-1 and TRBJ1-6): EADIYQTPRYLVIGTGKKITLECSQTMGHDKMYWYQQDPGMELHLIHYSYGVNSTEKGDLSSESTVSRIRTEHFPLTLESARPSHTSQYLCASSEIGGSSYNSPLHFGNGTRLTVT.